The 9 T cell receptor beta chains presented below share a single source sample, sequenced in a study of human T cells and chemical hapten exposure. Time point noted: patch test 1, 2 weeks after DPC sensitization. Treatment meaning: therapeutic diphenylcyclopropenone sensitization with weekly scalp DPC. TCRdb re-analysed the RACE reads in MiXCR, keeping a single row per CDR3 protein. Found here are some 180,000 distinct CDR3 sequences, 20% to 25% of them singletons; the top ten hold approximately 6.7%. The starting material was whole blood, obtained in connection with sensitization to the hapten diphenylcyclopropenone (DPC). The receptors shown here come from a woman aged 45-60 years with alopecia areata. Some clones in this sample may be carry-over from other donors' samples.

This chain joins TRBV7-9 and TRBJ1-2; TRBD1 matches at 7 bases. The J segment lost 4 bases and the V segment lost 7 bases, leaving 12 bases of the junction unmatched. There are 15 residues in the CDR3. CDR1 SEHNR and CDR2 FQNEAQ come from the germline V gene (reference sequence). The CDR3 reads CASTLDRAGTYGYTF. The CDR3 DNA reads TGTGCCAGCACATTAGACAGGGCTGGCACCTATGGCTACACCTTC.

The V call is TRBV6-5, the J call TRBJ2-3; D not certain. Trimming took off 2 bases at V and 5 bases at J, with 8 bases between the two ends. CDR3 length equals 13 residues. The germline gives CDR1 MNHEY, CDR2 SVGAGI. The CDR3 spells CASSYGRRDTQYF. CDR3 DNA sequence: TGTGCCAGCAGTTACGGGCGACGAGATACGCAGTATTTT.

There are a few counts of this clonotype. V is TRBV20-1 and J is TRBJ1-5; possible D gene TRBD1, 5 bases. Per germline, CDR1 DFQATT and CDR2 SNEGSKA (reference sequence). With 4 bases removed from V and 4 bases from J, the gap between germline ends came to 11 bases. This CDR3 has 13 residues. Written as DNA, the CDR3 is TGCAGTGCTAATACAGGTGAAAATCAGCCCCAGCATTTT. The encoded protein is CSANTGENQPQHF.

The J gene is TRBJ1-2, the V gene TRBV4-2; 9 bases align to TRBD1. J gave up 4 bases and V 0 bases, and 15 bases lay outside the gene matches. This CDR3 contains 19 residues. Per germline, CDR1 LGHNA and CDR2 YNFKEQ. CDR3 sequence (DNA): TGTGCCAGCAGCCAAGACCTCCCGGGACAGGGCGATTTAGTCTATGGCTACACCTTC. Its protein is CASSQDLPGQGDLVYGYTF.

This chain uses TRBV2 with TRBJ2-3, with TRBD2 matching over 14 bases. Germline V CDR1 and CDR2: SNHLY, FYNNEI. The junction had 3 bases not matched to a gene; V was cut back by 8 bases and J by 5 bases. The CDR3 consists of 14 residues. The CDR3 region has the DNA TGTGCCAGCCGACTAGCGGGAGGGATAGATACGCAGTATTTT. Encoded protein: CASRLAGGIDTQYF.

The chain joins TRBV7-9 to TRBJ1-6; tentatively, D is TRBD1 (6 bases). The germline V gene encodes CDR1 SEHNR and CDR2 FQNEAQ (reference sequence). The CDR3 has 16 residues. V dropped 4 bases and J dropped 8 bases, with 18 bases sitting between them. CDR3 sequence reads: CASSWAGAPLDSPLHF. CDR3 bases: TGTGCCAGCAGCTGGGCAGGGGCACCTCTGGATTCACCCCTCCACTTT.

This clonotype was detected only a few times. In DNA form, the CDR3 reads TGCAGTGCAGGGCCCGGCGATCAGCCCCAGCATTTT. The encoded protein is CSAGPGDQPQHF. The chain uses TRBV20-1 and TRBJ1-5; no clear D gene. V was trimmed by 6 bases and J by 5 bases, leaving 11 bases between them. The CDR3 length is 12 residues. Per the germline V gene, CDR1 is DFQATT and CDR2 is SNEGSKA (reference sequence).

This clonotype was counted between two and nine times. The chain couples TRBV4-2 to TRBJ1-1; D is uncertain. Germline values: CDR1 LGHNA, CDR2 YNFKEQ. V shed 1 base and J shed 4 bases, with 13 bases lying between them. This CDR3 is built from 15 residues. CDR3 DNA sequence: TGTGCCAGCAGCCAAGGACGAGCTGGGATCACTGAAGCTTTCTTT. It specifies CASSQGRAGITEAFF.

The chain links TRBV29-1 to TRBJ2-2; D might be TRBD1 (6 bases). Germline V gene lookup returns CDR1 SQVTM and CDR2 ANQGSEA. This CDR3 is built from 13 residues. V was cut by 7 bases and J by 4 bases, with 13 bases left in between. CDR3 nucleotide sequence: TGCAGCGCCCTGGGACACCGCACCGGGGAGCTGTTTTTT. As protein: CSALGHRTGELFF.